This record looks at one TCR beta chain sequence and its context. This clone appeared once. The target of this receptor is not known. One base away there is no much larger clone; base qualities are not given. The immunoSEQ platform was used to sequence the TCRbeta chains. As for how the authors treated the data: When Treg repertoires were pooled, patients gave tens of thousands of distinct TCRbeta sequences, while healthy donors gave 95,000 to 100,000. Public Treg TCRbeta sequences were defined as those shared by two or more individuals and were then searched for in Tconv repertoires. To test for differences between groups, Mann-Whitney U tests with Bonferroni-Dunn correction were run in GraphPad Prism 7.03. What TCRdb holds here is the immuneACCESS table cut down to in-frame rearrangements. Part of the clones is not present; checked against another copy, under half of the missing clones reflect an unresolved V gene, and the others are unexplained. V and J calls and clone size come straight from that table; D and trimming were deduced from the DNA. In this sample the table shows 20,000 to 25,000 clones, approximately 94% of which occur a single time. Roughly 1.9% of the sample is held by the ten biggest clonotypes.

V and J are truncated by 2 bases and 2 bases respectively, leaving an intervening sequence of 5 bases. Measured from the cysteine to the phenylalanine, the CDR3 is 13 residues long. Solely the CDR3 DNA is kept, with 39 bases framed from the first base. Based on the germline V gene (reference sequence), the CDR1 and CDR2 sequences are SEHNR and FQNEAQ. The data were obtained in a study of B cell selection in AIRE deficiency (dated by TCRdb to 2018 to 2020). The study in broad terms: Researchers compared the TCRbeta repertoires of sorted blood CD4+ conventional T cells and regulatory T cells from AIRE-deficient patients with the corresponding repertoires from healthy controls. The TCR-sequenced cohort comprised roughly five AIRE-deficient APECED patients and roughly five healthy control donors. Summary of the overall study and its limitations: Sequencing covered only TCRbeta chains, and 35% to 45% of shared healthy-donor Treg sequences were also present in healthy Tconv, possibly due to differing TCRalpha chains. TCRBV gene usage, CDR3 length and TCR diversity in Tconv and Treg cells from AIRE-deficient patients were found to be similar to those in cells from healthy donors. CDR3s were shorter in shared Treg sequences, reflecting a bias toward rearrangements that have few non-templated nucleotide insertions. Among around 3,500 shared Treg TCRbeta sequences, about 31% were found to be shared only among healthy donors and 7.5% to 10% only among patients, suggesting that Treg selection is less efficient in the absence of AIRE. Roughly 30% of the Treg TCRbeta sequences shared among healthy donors were found in patient Tconv cells, which suggests that Treg-biased clones were diverted into the Tconv compartment.

Regulatory T cells were sorted as cells that were CD4+CD25hiCD127low/negative. The AIRE-deficient patients had APECED syndrome. Sorting of Tconv and Treg cells intended for TCRbeta sequencing was performed on a FACSAria flow cytometer. Sorted cells were collected into 5-ml round-bottom polystyrene tubes, and dry cell pellets were frozen at -80°C before sequencing. This receptor was taken from a human donor with AIRE deficiency. The sequence links TRBV7-9 to TRBJ2-3, with the D segment identity uncertain. Sequencing was done on a sample of Tregs sorted from PBMCs. The nucleotides are TGTGCCAGCAGCTTACAAAACACAGATACGCAGTATTTT. Its protein product is CASSLQNTDTQYF.